Below are 12 T cell receptor beta chains sequenced from a single sample in a study of CD8+ T cells in alopecia areata. Extracted RNA was reverse transcribed, and the resulting cDNA served as sequencing template. Some clones are missing from TCRdb's copy, which holds only in-frame ones; the method was immunoSEQ multiplex PCR. The sample consists of approximately 150,000 clones, about 60% of them appearing once. The treatment is: oral pan-JAK inhibitor, 5-10 mg twice daily. The input for sequencing was CD4+ T cells sorted from blood, taken at week 24, from a patient treated with tofacitinib. The receptors stem from a human donor with alopecia areata.

V and J are TRBV29-1 and TRBJ1-3, with D unclear. Germline CDR1 and CDR2: SQVTM and ANQGSEA. Trimming removed 4 bases from V and 7 bases from J, with 14 bases in between. There are 13 residues in the CDR3. The CDR3 nucleotides are TGCAGCGTTGTATGGAATTCCGGGAACACCATATATTTT. It yields the protein CSVVWNSGNTIYF.

This clone has a handful of counts. The rearrangement joins TRBV29-1 to TRBJ2-5, with D uncertain. The V gene's germline CDR1 is SQVTM and CDR2 ANQGSEA. Trimming cost V 6 bases and J 0 bases, with 11 bases left between them. This CDR3 comprises 13 residues. The CDR3 coding sequence is TGCAGCGTAGGACCATTGTACCAAGAGACCCAGTACTTC. Protein: CSVGPLYQETQYF.

The chain employs TRBV6-1 and TRBJ1-1, with 9 bases fitting TRBD1. V lost 5 bases and J lost 4; bases outside the gene matches: 5. The CDR3 runs to 14 residues. From germline, CDR1 is MNHNS and CDR2 SASEGT. The CDR3 sequence is CASSSGGQGTEAFF. CDR3 DNA sequence: TGTGCCAGCAGTTCCGGGGGACAGGGCACTGAAGCTTTCTTT.

The chain uses TRBV4-2 and TRBJ1-5; D possibly corresponds to TRBD1 (5 bases). The CDR3 has 18 residues. Germline loops: CDR1 LGHNA, CDR2 YNFKEQ. V was clipped by 5 bases and J by 1 base, with 21 bases between them. CDR3 sequence reads: CASSTRLTGDWSNQPQHF. CDR3 bases: TGTGCCAGCAGCACCCGCCTCACAGGAGATTGGAGCAATCAGCCCCAGCATTTT.

This clone appeared once. The rearrangement uses TRBV5-1 and TRBJ1-2; the D is unclear. The CDR3 is made up of 13 amino acids. Germline CDR1 reads SGHRS; CDR2 reads YFSETQ. V lost 0 bases and J 5 bases, leaving 8 bases between the germline ends. The CDR3 spells CASSLGARYGYTF. CDR3 bases: TGCGCCAGCAGCTTGGGGGCGAGGTATGGCTACACCTTC.

J is TRBJ2-2 and V is TRBV6-5; D unclear. The V end lost 7 bases, the J end lost 3 bases, and 12 bases lay between the germline ends. CDR3 size: 14 residues. The germline V gene encodes CDR1 MNHEY and CDR2 SVGAGI. The CDR3 nucleotides are TGTGCCAGCAACTTGGGTCTCGACACCGGGGAGCTGTTTTTT. Residues: CASNLGLDTGELFF.

This clone was seen only a few times. The chain joins TRBV30 to TRBJ1-1; D perhaps matches TRBD1 (5 bases). Germline lookup yields CDR1 GTSNPN and CDR2 SVGIG (reference sequence). The CDR3 consists of 14 residues. V lost 0 bases, J lost 6 bases, and 14 bases lay in between. The CDR3 nucleotides are TGTGCCTGGAGTGTGGCAGGGTTTATTCCTGAAGCTTTCTTT. Translating gives CAWSVAGFIPEAFF.

The J gene is TRBJ2-2, the V gene TRBV9; the D gene is possibly TRBD1 (5 bases). This CDR3 has 18 amino acids. Trimming stripped 1 base from V and 0 bases from J, with 16 bases between. From germline, CDR1 is SGDLS and CDR2 YYNGEE. In DNA form, the CDR3 reads TGTGCCAGCAGCGTAAGGGGTTTGGGGCAAGCGAACACCGGGGAGCTGTTTTTT. Protein sequence: CASSVRGLGQANTGELFF.

The chain links TRBV29-1 to TRBJ1-1; 7 bases agree with TRBD1. Germline V gene sequence: CDR1 SQVTM, CDR2 ANQGSEA. V gave up 4 bases and J gave up 4 bases; unmatched junction bases: 9. CDR3 length equals 14 residues. Here the CDR3 reads CSVGGFTGVTEAFF. The CDR3, as DNA: TGCAGCGTTGGCGGGTTTACAGGGGTCACTGAAGCTTTCTTT.

V is TRBV28 and J is TRBJ2-7; the match to TRBD1 covers 9 bases. The trim removed 6 bases at V and 5 bases at J, leaving 5 bases unmatched. The CDR3 length is 13 residues. Germline V gives CDR1 MDHEN, CDR2 SYDVKM. The CDR3 loop is CASRRTGVDEQYF. The CDR3 nucleotides are TGTGCCAGCAGACGGACAGGGGTCGACGAGCAGTACTTC.

The chain links TRBV4-1 to TRBJ1-6; 7 bases agree with TRBD1. The CDR3 runs to 16 residues. The V gene's germline CDR1 is MGHRA and CDR2 YSYEKL. Trimming cost V 0 bases and J 8 bases; bases outside gene matches: 7. The CDR3 nucleotides read TGCGCCAGCAGCCAAGAGGCGACAGGGTGGGATTCACCCCTCCACTTT. Amino acid sequence: CASSQEATGWDSPLHF.

This clone was seen more than once but under ten times. The chain combines TRBV6-1 with TRBJ2-7; perhaps TRBD1 as D (5 bases). CDR3 length: 15 residues. Germline V gene lookup returns CDR1 MNHNS and CDR2 SASEGT. V was pared by 3 bases and J by 0 bases, with 12 bases between. This chain's CDR3 is CASSDLQVRSYEQYF. CDR3 sequence (DNA): TGTGCCAGCAGTGACTTACAGGTCCGCTCCTACGAGCAGTACTTC.